These 10 T cell receptor beta chains were all obtained from the same sample, sequenced in a study of blood T cell repertoires in COVID-19 (dated by TCRdb to 2019 to 2021). Receptor amplification or capture employed the immunoSEQ multiplex PCR assay. The table was pulled from immuneACCESS by TCRdb, which kept in-frame rearrangements only. Such tables lose some clones; where checked, under half of the loss comes from unresolved V genes, and the rest has no known cause. Recorded for this sample are 120,000 or so clones; roughly 79% of them occurred a single time. Around 25% of the sample is taken by the ten largest. The sample comprised peripheral blood. These TCRs come from a human donor in a cohort sampled during active COVID-19.

This clone has only one observation. The chain has TRBV7-2 and TRBJ1-1; possible D gene TRBD1, 5 bases. This CDR3 has 14 amino acids. V was pared by 1 base and J by 1 base, with 7 bases between. Germline V gives CDR1 SGHTA, CDR2 FQGNSA. CDR3 amino acids: CASSLVGANTEAFF. The DNA for the CDR3 is TGTGCCAGCAGCTTAGTTGGGGCGAACACTGAAGCTTTCTTT.

The chain links TRBV9 to TRBJ1-6; D possibly corresponds to TRBD1 (6 bases). V dropped 0 bases and J dropped 8 bases, with 9 bases sitting between them. CDR1 and CDR2 (germline): SGDLS, YYNGEE. The CDR3 length is 14 residues. The CDR3 protein is CASSVGQAYSPLHF. DNA of the CDR3: TGTGCCAGCAGCGTAGGACAGGCCTATTCACCCCTCCACTTT.

The V and J genes are TRBV6-6 and TRBJ1-6; TRBD1 agrees at 9 bases. The germline gives CDR1 MNHNY, CDR2 SVGAGI (reference sequence). There are 13 residues in the CDR3. Trimming took 5 bases from V and 10 from J; bases not matched to a gene: 3. CDR3 amino acids: CASSRTGESPLHF. Here the CDR3 DNA reads TGTGCCAGCAGTAGGACAGGGGAATCACCCCTCCACTTT.

This sequence joins TRBV30 and TRBJ2-1; D perhaps matches TRBD1 (5 bases). The CDR3 extends over 12 amino acids. V lost 1 base to trimming and J lost 4 bases, with 5 bases between them. Looked up from germline, CDR1 is GTSNPN and CDR2 is SVGIG (reference sequence). The CDR3 reads CAWSGQYNEQFF. DNA for the CDR3: TGTGCCTGGAGTGGACAGTACAATGAGCAGTTCTTC.

This chain uses TRBV5-1 with TRBJ1-2, with 8 bases matching TRBD1. The CDR3 length is 15 residues. The germline CDR1 and CDR2 sequences are SGHRS and YFSETQ. V trimming: 0 bases; J trimming: 7 bases; junction bases outside the gene matches: 8. The CDR3 spells CASSLEGQGQGGYTF. The CDR3 region has the DNA TGCGCCAGCAGCTTGGAAGGACAGGGCCAGGGTGGCTACACCTTC.

The table lists this clone with a count of one. The rearrangement joins TRBV7-9 to TRBJ2-7; the D is unclear. The CDR3 covers 13 residues. V was cut by 3 bases and J by 3 bases, with 9 bases left in between. The germline gives CDR1 SEHNR, CDR2 FQNEAQ (reference sequence). The CDR3 nucleotides are TGTGCCAGCAGCTTTATCTCCTTCTACGAGCAGTACTTC. It specifies CASSFISFYEQYF.

The chain joins TRBV21-1 to TRBJ2-7; the DNA was not compared with TRBD2, the D call given in the table. TRBV21-1 is a pseudogene segment. The CDR3 covers 14 residues. DNA for the CDR3: TGTGCCAGCAGAAAACCGGGACTAGAGTACGAGCAGTACTTC. This sequence encodes CASRKPGLEYEQYF.

The table lists this clone with a few counts. The rearrangement joins TRBV19 to TRBJ1-5; D is ambiguous. The V end was cut by 1 base, the J end by 4 bases, with 11 bases between. CDR1 LNHDA and CDR2 SQIVND come from the germline V gene (reference sequence). This CDR3 region has 15 residues. The CDR3 loop is CASSIGGKVNQPQHF. CDR3 bases: TGTGCCAGTAGTATAGGAGGGAAAGTGAATCAGCCCCAGCATTTT.

This clone appeared once. The V call is TRBV5-1, the J call TRBJ2-7, with D possibly being TRBD1 (6 bases). The germline V and J ends were trimmed by 4 bases and 3 bases, with 17 bases remaining between them. In germline, CDR1 is SGHRS, CDR2 YFSETQ. The CDR3 length is 15 residues. The CDR3 coding sequence is TGCGCCAGCAGCCCCGGACAGCCTGGGGGCTACGAGCAGTACTTC. Translating gives CASSPGQPGGYEQYF.

The chain combines TRBV30 with TRBJ1-1; D may be TRBD1 (5 bases). CDR3 length: 11 amino acids. V gave up 4 bases and J gave up 7 bases, with 10 bases separating them. CDR1 and CDR2 from the germline V gene are GTSNPN and SVGIG (reference sequence). This CDR3 is CAWKVRGEAFF. CDR3 nucleotides: TGTGCCTGGAAGGTAAGGGGTGAAGCTTTCTTT.